This TCR beta chain was observed in a study of shared clonotypes between healthy human individuals. The study's findings and limits: Non-shared clonotypes were found to have lower generation probabilities than the clonotypes that were shared by all four of the sorted-subset donors.

Only in-frame clones appear in the TCRdb table, and some are missing; sequencing was by immunoSEQ multiplex PCR. The sample yields 1,400,000 or so clones, around 98.5% seen once. This clone turned up a few times. Its antigen is not identified. The CDR3 spans 12 residues. In germline, CDR1 is SGHTA, CDR2 FQGNSA. Between the trimmed V and J ends, which lost 0 bases and 6 bases, there was a span of 3 bases. What was sequenced was naive CD4+ T cells sorted from blood. Subset indicated: CD45RA+ positively selected. This TCR was sampled from a man aged 25 to 40 in good health. The chain joins TRBV7-2 to TRBJ2-1; D uncertain. CDR3 in amino acids: CASSLAANEQFF. CDR3 DNA: TGTGCCAGCAGCTTAGCGGCCAATGAGCAGTTCTTC.